Each of the 9 T cell receptor beta chains below was sequenced from the same sample in a study of cytomegalovirus exposure and HLA in healthy donors. The PCR used 60 Vbeta and 13 Jbeta primers. Measured with immunoSEQ multiplex PCR; TCRdb has only the in-frame clones, and not every one. The table lists fewer than 200,000 clones, roughly 85% of them singletons. The sequenced material came from PBMCs. Source of these receptors: a male donor in good health and CMV-seronegative.

The DNA of the CDR3 is TGTGCCAGCTCACAACAGGGACAGACCTCTGGAAACACCATATATTTT. As protein: CASSQQGQTSGNTIYF. J is TRBJ1-3 and V is TRBV18; TRBD1 matches 7 bases. Trimming at V came to 4 bases and at J to 0 bases, leaving 6 bases not matched to a gene. Germline V gives CDR1 KGHSH, CDR2 LQKENI. This CDR3 has 16 residues.

The gene calls are TRBV7-9 and TRBJ2-1; TRBD2 agrees at 7 bases. The CDR3 has 16 amino acids. J was trimmed by 5 bases and V by 4 bases; bases with no gene match: 11. Germline V gene data show CDR1 as SEHNR and CDR2 as FQNEAQ (reference sequence). CDR3: CASSSRGAGNHNEQFF. The CDR3 DNA sequence: TGTGCCAGCAGCTCCCGGGGAGCGGGGAATCACAATGAGCAGTTCTTC.

This chain uses TRBV28 with TRBJ1-4; D is unclear. This CDR3 spans 15 amino acids. The V end lost 7 bases, the J end lost 5 bases, and 17 bases lay between the germline ends. From germline, CDR1 is MDHEN and CDR2 SYDVKM. The CDR3, as DNA: TGTGCCAGCATTCCTTCTGGGAGACAAAATGAAAAACTGTTTTTT. The encoded protein is CASIPSGRQNEKLFF. Full variable domain (rest looked up from reference TRBV28 and TRBJ1-4): DVKVTQSSRYLVKRTGEKVFLECVQDMDHENMFWYRQDPGLGLRLIYFSYDVKMKEKGDIPEGYSVSREKKERFSLILESASTNQTSMYLCASIPSGRQNEKLFFGSGTQLSVL.

The V gene is TRBV14, the J gene TRBJ2-5, with 8 bases aligning to TRBD1. Gene TRBJ2-7 matches the end of the DNA better, so the J call may be wrong. The CDR3 is 16 amino acids. The V gene's germline CDR1 is SGHDN and CDR2 FVKESK. CDR3 DNA sequence: TGTGCCAGCAGCCATGTCCTTGGACAGGGAGACTACGAGCAGTACTTC. Its protein is CASSHVLGQGDYEQYF.

The genes are TRBV7-9 and TRBJ2-7, with 9 bases identical to TRBD1. With 4 bases clipped from V and 3 bases from J, the junction kept 4 bases outside the gene matches. This CDR3 comprises 14 residues. CDR1 and CDR2 from the germline V gene are SEHNR and FQNEAQ (reference sequence). The CDR3, as DNA: TGTGCCAGCAGCTCCCAGACAGGGGGCTACGAGCAGTACTTC. Encoded protein: CASSSQTGGYEQYF.

The V call is TRBV30, the J call TRBJ1-4; D is ambiguous. Looked up from germline, CDR1 is GTSNPN and CDR2 is SVGIG (reference sequence). The CDR3 has 15 residues. Trimming took off 4 bases at V and 0 bases at J, with 12 bases between the two ends. This CDR3 is CAWTQRDATNEKLFF. The DNA of the CDR3 is TGTGCCTGGACTCAGAGGGATGCAACTAATGAAAAACTGTTTTTT. The variable domain in full, completed from reference TRBV30 and TRBJ1-4, reads SQTIHQWPATLVQPVGSPLSLECTVEGTSNPNLYWYRQAAGRGLQLLFYSVGIGQISSEVPQNLSASRPQDRQFILSSKKLLLSDSGFYLCAWTQRDATNEKLFFGSGTQLSVL.

V is TRBV30 and J is TRBJ1-1, with D tentatively TRBD1 (6 bases). V was trimmed by 0 bases and J by 2 bases, leaving 13 bases between them. This CDR3 has 15 residues. Germline lookup yields CDR1 GTSNPN and CDR2 SVGIG (reference sequence). CDR3 residues: CAWSVQGRPNTEAFF. DNA for the CDR3: TGTGCCTGGAGTGTACAGGGCCGGCCCAACACTGAAGCTTTCTTT.

The chain couples TRBV7-3 to TRBJ2-3; D uncertain. The CDR3 consists of 14 residues. V was pared by 3 bases and J by 5 bases, with 12 bases between. The germline V gene encodes CDR1 SGHTA and CDR2 FQGTGA. The CDR3 DNA is TGTGCCAGCAGCTTCGGCGGATTTGAAGATACGCAGTATTTT. Translating it yields CASSFGGFEDTQYF.

The rearrangement joins TRBV2 to TRBJ1-2; D gene uncertain. The germline V gene has CDR1 SNHLY and CDR2 FYNNEI. Trimming pared 6 bases from V and 7 bases from J, leaving 18 bases between. This CDR3 is built from 14 residues. The CDR3 nucleotides are TGTGCCAGCAGCGAGCGTGGAGGGATCGGTGGCTACACCTTC. It yields the protein CASSERGGIGGYTF.